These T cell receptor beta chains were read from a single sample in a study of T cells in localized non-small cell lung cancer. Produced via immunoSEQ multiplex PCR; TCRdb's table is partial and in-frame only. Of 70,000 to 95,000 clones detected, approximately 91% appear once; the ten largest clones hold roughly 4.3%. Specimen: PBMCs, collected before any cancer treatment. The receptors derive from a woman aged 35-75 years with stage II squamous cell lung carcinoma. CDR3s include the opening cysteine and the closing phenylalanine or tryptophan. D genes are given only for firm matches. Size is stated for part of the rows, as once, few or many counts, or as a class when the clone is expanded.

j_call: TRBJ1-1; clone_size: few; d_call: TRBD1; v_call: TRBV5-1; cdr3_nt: TGCGCCAGCAGTTTGAGACAGGGATTGTTGGGGACTGAAGCTTTCTTT; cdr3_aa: CASSLRQGLLGTEAFF
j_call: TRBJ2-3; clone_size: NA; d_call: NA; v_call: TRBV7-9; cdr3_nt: TGTGCCAGCAGCATAAAAGGAGATACGCAGTATTTT; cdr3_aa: CASSIKGDTQYF
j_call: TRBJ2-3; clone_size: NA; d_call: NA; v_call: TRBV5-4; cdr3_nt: TGTGCCAGCAGCTGGCCGACGAACGCAGATACGCAGTATTTT; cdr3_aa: CASSWPTNADTQYF
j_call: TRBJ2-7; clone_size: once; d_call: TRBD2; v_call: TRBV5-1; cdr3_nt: TGCGCCAGCAGCCTCGGACTAGCGGGAGGCACCTACGAGCAGTACTTC; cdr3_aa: CASSLGLAGGTYEQYF
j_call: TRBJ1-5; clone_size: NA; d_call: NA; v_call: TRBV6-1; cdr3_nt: TGTGCCAGCAGCCTAATGGGTCAGCCCCAGCATTTT; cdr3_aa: CASSLMGQPQHF
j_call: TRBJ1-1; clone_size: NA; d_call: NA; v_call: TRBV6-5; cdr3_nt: TGTGCCAGCAGAAAGCAGGTGAACACTGAAGCTTTCTTT; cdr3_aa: CASRKQVNTEAFF
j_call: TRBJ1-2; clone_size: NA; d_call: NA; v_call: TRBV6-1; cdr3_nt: TGTGCCAGCAATGAGGGGTATGGCTACACCTTC; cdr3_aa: CASNEGYGYTF
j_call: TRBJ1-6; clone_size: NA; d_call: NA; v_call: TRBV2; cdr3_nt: TGTGCCAGCAGCCGGGGGGCGGGTTCACCCCTCCACTTT; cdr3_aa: CASSRGAGSPLHF
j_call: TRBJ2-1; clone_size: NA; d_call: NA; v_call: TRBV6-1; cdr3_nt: TGTGCCAGCATGGCTAGGGGCTACAATGAGCAGTTCTTC; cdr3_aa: CASMARGYNEQFF
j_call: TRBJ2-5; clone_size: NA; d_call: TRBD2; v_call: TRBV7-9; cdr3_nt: TGTGCCAGCAGCTTAACCCAGGGGCTAGCGGGAGCAGAGACCCAGTACTTC; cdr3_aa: CASSLTQGLAGAETQYF
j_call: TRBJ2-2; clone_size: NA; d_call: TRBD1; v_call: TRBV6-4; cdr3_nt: TGTGCCAGCAGTAGGACAGGGAACACCGGGGAGCTGTTTTTT; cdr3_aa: CASSRTGNTGELFF
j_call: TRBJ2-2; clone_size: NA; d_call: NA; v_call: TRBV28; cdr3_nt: TGTGCCAGCAGTTTAATGGGACACACCGGGGAGCTGTTTTTT; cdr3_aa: CASSLMGHTGELFF
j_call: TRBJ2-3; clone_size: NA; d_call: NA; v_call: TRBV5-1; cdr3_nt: TGCGCCAGCGGGCGGGGGCACGGCACAGATACGCAGTATTTT; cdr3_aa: CASGRGHGTDTQYF
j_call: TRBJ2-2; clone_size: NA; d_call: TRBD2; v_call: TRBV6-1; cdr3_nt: TGTGCCAGCAGTGCTAGCGGCCAGGGAAGGACCGGGGAGCTGTTTTTT; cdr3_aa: CASSASGQGRTGELFF
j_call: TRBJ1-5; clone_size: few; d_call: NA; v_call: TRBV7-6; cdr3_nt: TGTGCCAGCAGCGTATATAGCAATCAGCCCCAGCATTTT; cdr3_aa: CASSVYSNQPQHF
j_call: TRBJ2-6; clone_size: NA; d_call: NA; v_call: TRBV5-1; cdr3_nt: TGCGCCAGCAGCCCTTTACCGGTGGCATCTGGGGCCAACGTCCTGACTTTC; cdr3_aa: CASSPLPVASGANVLTF
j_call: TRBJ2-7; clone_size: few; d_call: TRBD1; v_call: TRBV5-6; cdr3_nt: TGTGCCAGCACCCGGGGACAGGCTTACGAGCAGTACTTC; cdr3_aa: CASTRGQAYEQYF
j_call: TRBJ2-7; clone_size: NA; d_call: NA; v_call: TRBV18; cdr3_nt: TGTGCCAGCTCCCCGGGGCAGACCTTCTCCTACGAGCAGTACTTC; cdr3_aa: CASSPGQTFSYEQYF
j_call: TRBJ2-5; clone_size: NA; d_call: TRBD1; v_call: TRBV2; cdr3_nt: TGTGCCAGCAGGAGGGGGGACAGGGGGCAAGAGACCCAGTACTTC; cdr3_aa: CASRRGDRGQETQYF
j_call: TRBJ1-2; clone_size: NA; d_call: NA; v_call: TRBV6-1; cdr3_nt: TGTGCCAGCAGTGGAGGGCTGCGCTATGGCTACACCTTC; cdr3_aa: CASSGGLRYGYTF
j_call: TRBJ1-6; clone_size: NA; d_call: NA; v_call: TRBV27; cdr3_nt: TGTGCCAGCAGTCCCGTGGTCCAGGGAGGCTACTCCTATAATTCACCCCTCCACTTT; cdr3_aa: CASSPVVQGGYSYNSPLHF
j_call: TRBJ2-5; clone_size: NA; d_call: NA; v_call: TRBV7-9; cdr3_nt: TGTGCCAGCAGCCTAGAACGCACTGGGGGAGAGACCCAGTACTTC; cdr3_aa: CASSLERTGGETQYF
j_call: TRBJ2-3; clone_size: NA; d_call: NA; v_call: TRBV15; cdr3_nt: TGTGCCACCAAACCGGGACATAGGATGGATACGCAGTATTTT; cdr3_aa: CATKPGHRMDTQYF
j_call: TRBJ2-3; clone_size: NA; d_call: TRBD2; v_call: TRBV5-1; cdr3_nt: TGCGCCAGCAGCTTGCCCCGGACTAGCGGGAGTACTGATACGCAGTATTTT; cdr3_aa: CASSLPRTSGSTDTQYF
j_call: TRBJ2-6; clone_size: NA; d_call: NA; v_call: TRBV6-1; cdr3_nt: TGTGCCAGCAGTGAAGTAGGGACTGGGGCGGGGGCCAACGTCCTGACTTTC; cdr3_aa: CASSEVGTGAGANVLTF
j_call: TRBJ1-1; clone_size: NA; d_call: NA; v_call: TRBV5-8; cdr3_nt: TGTGCCAGCAGCTCCCCTTGGACGACAGTCTCGATATTGGCTTTCTTT; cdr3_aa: CASSSPWTTVSILAFF
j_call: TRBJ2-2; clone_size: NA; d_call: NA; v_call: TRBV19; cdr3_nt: TGTGCCAGTAGTATTTTGGAAGGATTGGAGCTGTTTTTT; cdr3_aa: CASSILEGLELFF
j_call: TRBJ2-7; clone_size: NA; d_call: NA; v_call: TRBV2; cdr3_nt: TGTGCCAGCAGTGGACCAGGGTCCTACGAGCAGTACTTC; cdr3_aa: CASSGPGSYEQYF
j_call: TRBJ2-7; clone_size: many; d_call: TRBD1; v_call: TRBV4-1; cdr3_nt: TGCGCCAGCAGCCAGGACGGGACAGGGAGCTCCTACGAGCAGTACTTC; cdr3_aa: CASSQDGTGSSYEQYF
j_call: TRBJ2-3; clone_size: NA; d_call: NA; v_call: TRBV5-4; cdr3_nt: TGTGCCAGCAGCCTCTTACATAACACAGATACGCAGTATTTT; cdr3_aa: CASSLLHNTDTQYF
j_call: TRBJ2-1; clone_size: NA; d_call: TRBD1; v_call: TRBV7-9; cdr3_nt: TGTGCCAGCAGCTTAGAGGGACAGTACAATGAGCAGTTCTTC; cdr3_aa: CASSLEGQYNEQFF
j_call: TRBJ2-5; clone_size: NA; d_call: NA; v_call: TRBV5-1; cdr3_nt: TGCGCCAGCAGCCCGGGGGGGACAGGGAACGAAGAGACCCAGTACTTC; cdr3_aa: CASSPGGTGNEETQYF
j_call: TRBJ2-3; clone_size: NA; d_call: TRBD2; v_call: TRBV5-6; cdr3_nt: TGTGCCAGCAGCACAGGACTAGCAACAGATACGCAGTATTTT; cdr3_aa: CASSTGLATDTQYF
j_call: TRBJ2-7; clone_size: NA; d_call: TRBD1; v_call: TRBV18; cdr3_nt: TGTGCCAGCTCACGCTCGGGACAGGGATCCTACGAGCAGTACTTC; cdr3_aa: CASSRSGQGSYEQYF
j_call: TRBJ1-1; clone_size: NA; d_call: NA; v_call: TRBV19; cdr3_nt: TGTGCCAGTAGTAGCCCTAGACAGCAAATGAACACTGAAGCTTTCTTT; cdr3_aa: CASSSPRQQMNTEAFF
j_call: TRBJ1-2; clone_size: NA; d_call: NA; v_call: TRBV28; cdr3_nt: TGTGCCAGCAGTCCCGGGGCGACCGACTACTATGGCTACACCTTC; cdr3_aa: CASSPGATDYYGYTF
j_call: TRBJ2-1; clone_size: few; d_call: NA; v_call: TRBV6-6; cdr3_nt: TGTGCCAGCAGAGTTTCGGGGGTTTACAATGAGCAGTTCTTC; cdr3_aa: CASRVSGVYNEQFF
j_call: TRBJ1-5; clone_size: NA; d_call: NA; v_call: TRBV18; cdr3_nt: TGTGCCAGCTCATTCTTCCGGTCGAGAGGCGGAATAGTAGGAACCATGGCCCAGCATTTT; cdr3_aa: CASSFFRSRGGIVGTMAQHF
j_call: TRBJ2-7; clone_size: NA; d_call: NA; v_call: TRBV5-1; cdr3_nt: TGCGCCAGCAGCTCCTTTGGAGGGGCCGCCCAGTACGAGCAGTACTTC; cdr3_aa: CASSSFGGAAQYEQYF
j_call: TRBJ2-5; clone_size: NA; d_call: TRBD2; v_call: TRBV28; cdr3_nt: TGTGCCAGCTCCGGGACTAGGAATGGCGAGACCCAGTACTTC; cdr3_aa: CASSGTRNGETQYF
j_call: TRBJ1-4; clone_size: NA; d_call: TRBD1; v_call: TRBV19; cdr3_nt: TGTGCCAGTAGTATACGGACAGGGGGCTTTGAAAAACTGTTTTTT; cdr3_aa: CASSIRTGGFEKLFF
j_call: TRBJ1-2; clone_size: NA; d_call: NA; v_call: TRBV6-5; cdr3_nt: TGTGCCAGCAGTCCACTTCACAGGGACGGCTACACCTTC; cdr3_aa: CASSPLHRDGYTF
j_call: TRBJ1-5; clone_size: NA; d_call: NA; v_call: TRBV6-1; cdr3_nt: TGTGCCAGCAGTGAAAGGGGAAATGTCAATCAGCCCCAGCATTTT; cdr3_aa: CASSERGNVNQPQHF
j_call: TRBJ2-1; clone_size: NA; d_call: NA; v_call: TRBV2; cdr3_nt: TGTGCCAGCAAAAGTCAAGAATGGGGCAACAATGAGCAGTTCTTC; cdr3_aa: CASKSQEWGNNEQFF
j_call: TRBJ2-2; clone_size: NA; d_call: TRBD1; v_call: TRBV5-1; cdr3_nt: TGCGCCAGCAGCCCAGGGGGCGGAAACACCGGGGAGCTGTTTTTT; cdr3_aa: CASSPGGGNTGELFF
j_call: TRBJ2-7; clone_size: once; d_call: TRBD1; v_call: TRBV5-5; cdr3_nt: TGTGCCAGCGCCAAACTTCCGGGACAGGGGATCGAGCAGTACTTC; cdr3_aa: CASAKLPGQGIEQYF
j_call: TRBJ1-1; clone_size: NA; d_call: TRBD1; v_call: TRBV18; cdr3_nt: TGTGCCAGCTCCCCTTCGACAGGGGGCGGGAAGAACACTGAAGCTTTCTTT; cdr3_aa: CASSPSTGGGKNTEAFF
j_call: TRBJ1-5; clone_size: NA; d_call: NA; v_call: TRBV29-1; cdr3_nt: TGCAGCGCAGCCTATGGGCAACAACAGCCCCAGCATTTT; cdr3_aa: CSAAYGQQQPQHF
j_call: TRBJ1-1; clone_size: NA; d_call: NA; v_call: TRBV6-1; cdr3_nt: TGTGCCAGCAGAACTACGGCAGGTTCGAACACTGAAGCTTTCTTT; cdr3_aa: CASRTTAGSNTEAFF
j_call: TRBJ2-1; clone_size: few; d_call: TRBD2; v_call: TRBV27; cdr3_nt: TGTGCCAGCAGTTTAGACGGGACTAGCGGATACAATGAGCAGTTCTTC; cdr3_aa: CASSLDGTSGYNEQFF
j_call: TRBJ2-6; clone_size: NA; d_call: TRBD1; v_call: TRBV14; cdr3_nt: TGTGCCAGCAGCCAAGATCGGAGGGTCGGACAGGGACTTGCCGGGGCCAACGTCCTGACTTTC; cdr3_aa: CASSQDRRVGQGLAGANVLTF
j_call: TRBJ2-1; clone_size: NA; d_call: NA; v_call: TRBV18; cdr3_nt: TGTGCCAGCTCACCCAGTAGTCAAGGGTTTAATGAGCAGTTCTTC; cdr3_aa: CASSPSSQGFNEQFF
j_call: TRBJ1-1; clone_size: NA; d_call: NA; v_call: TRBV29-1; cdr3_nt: TGCAGCGTTACGCTAGAACCAGGTAGCACTGAAGCTTTCTTT; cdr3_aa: CSVTLEPGSTEAFF
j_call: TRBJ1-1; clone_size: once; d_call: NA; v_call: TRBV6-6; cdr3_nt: TGTGCCAGCAGTTACTCCAGGGAGAACACTGAAGCTTTCTTT; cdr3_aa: CASSYSRENTEAFF
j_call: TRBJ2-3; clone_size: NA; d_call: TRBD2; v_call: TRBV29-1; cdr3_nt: TGCAGCGCCATACTAGCGGGAGGCACAGATACGCAGTATTTT; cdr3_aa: CSAILAGGTDTQYF